The next 18 T cell receptor beta chains were all read from a single sample in a study of CD8 T cells in ankylosing spondylitis. TCRdb ran MiXCR on the 5' RACE reads and lists one entry per CDR3 protein. The table lists fewer than 650,000 distinct CDR3 sequences, over 9.5% of them singletons, with 6.8% in the top ten. Antigen specificity for these receptors is unknown. Overall study results and limits: There was a TCR beta motif, made of several highly homologous variants, that appeared characteristic of ankylosing spondylitis blood.

The sample comprised blood, either unsorted or a sorted T cell fraction (not recorded which). The receptor source for this set is a male donor with ankylosing spondylitis.

This clonotype has more than one count but fewer than ten. V gene TRBV7-2 combines with J gene TRBJ2-7; D is undetermined. V dropped 0 bases and J dropped 2 bases, with 8 bases sitting between them. The CDR3 consists of 14 residues. Germline V gene lookup returns CDR1 SGHTA and CDR2 FQGNSA. This CDR3 is CASSLAGPAYEQYF. Here the CDR3 DNA reads TGTGCCAGCAGCTTAGCGGGTCCCGCCTACGAGCAGTACTTC.

In its sample, this clonotype was seen many times. The chain carries TRBV4-1 and TRBJ1-3, with TRBD1 matching 8 bases. CDR1 is MGHRA, CDR2 YSYEKL, per germline. The length of the CDR3 is 16 residues. Losses at the gene ends were 3 bases for V and 1 base for J; bases not matched to a gene: 5. CDR3 sequence (DNA): TGCGCCAGCAGCCAGAGCAGGACAGGGTCTGGAAACACCATATATTTT. Residues: CASSQSRTGSGNTIYF.

The genes are TRBV25-1 and TRBJ2-3, with 13 bases lining up with TRBD2. The trim removed 6 bases at V and 4 bases at J, leaving 4 bases unmatched. Germline V gene lookup returns CDR1 MGHDK and CDR2 SYGVNS. The CDR3 totals 15 residues. CDR3 in amino acids: CASRRTSGSPDTQYF. For the CDR3, the DNA is TGTGCCAGCAGGAGGACTAGCGGGAGCCCAGATACGCAGTATTTT.

This chain connects TRBV7-9 to TRBJ2-3; D may be TRBD2 (6 bases). The CDR3 has 16 amino acids. Germline assignment: CDR1 SEHNR and CDR2 FQNEAQ (reference sequence). The V gene lost 4 bases and the J gene lost 6 bases, with 20 bases spanning the gap. The CDR3 DNA sequence: TGTGCCAGCAGCTCCATGGGGAGGATCTCAGGGGATACGCAGTATTTT. As protein: CASSSMGRISGDTQYF.

This clonotype was seen at least ten times. The chain is built from TRBV12-3 or TRBV12-4 and TRBJ1-5; TRBD1 is a possible D gene (5 bases). The V end was cut by 8 bases, the J end by 1 base, with 18 bases between. This CDR3 comprises 16 residues. The CDR3 sequence: CASGGEGAHSNQPQHF. CDR3 nucleotides: TGTGCCAGCGGGGGGGAAGGGGCGCACAGCAATCAGCCCCAGCATTTT.

V and J are TRBV30 and TRBJ1-2; D gene uncertain. CDR1 and CDR2 (germline): GTSNPN, SVGIG (reference sequence). The germline V and J ends were trimmed by 6 bases and 5 bases, with 16 bases remaining between them. The length of the CDR3 is 13 residues. CDR3 coding DNA: TGTGCCTGTGACCTGGAGGTATGGTATGGCTACACCTTC. Translation: CACDLEVWYGYTF.

This chain links TRBV27 with TRBJ1-5, with 8 bases matching TRBD1. The length of the CDR3 is 15 residues. Trimming took 6 bases from V and 2 from J; bases not matched to a gene: 6. CDR1 is MNHEY, CDR2 SMNVEV, per germline (reference sequence). CDR3 DNA sequence: TGTGCCAGCAGCTCCGGGACAGGACGCAATCAGCCCCAGCATTTT. It specifies CASSSGTGRNQPQHF.

The CDR3 sequence: CASSQAAGDEKLFF. CDR3 coding DNA: TGTGCCAGCAGCCAAGCAGCGGGAGATGAAAAACTGTTTTTT. The V call is TRBV3-1, the J call TRBJ1-4; D remains unclear. The CDR3 contains 14 residues. V was shortened by 1 base and J by 6 bases, with 9 bases between the two germline ends. Germline CDR1 LGHDT, CDR2 YNNKEL (reference sequence). Supplemented by reference TRBV3-1 and TRBJ1-4, the full variable domain reads DTAVSQTPKYLVTQMGNDKSIKCEQNLGHDTMYWYKQDSKKFLKIMFSYNNKELIINETVPNRFSPKSPDKAHLNLHINSLELGDSAVYFCASSQAAGDEKLFFGSGTQLSVL.

This clonotype was counted between two and nine times. The rearrangement joins TRBV5-1 to TRBJ2-3, with TRBD1 identical over 11 bases. Trimming removed 4 bases from V and 5 bases from J; junction bases left unmatched: 12. CDR3 size: 17 residues. The germline gives CDR1 SGHRS, CDR2 YFSETQ. CDR3 DNA sequence: TGCGCCAGCAGCCGTGGACAGGGGGCCTTTGTTGAAGATACGCAGTATTTT. Amino acids: CASSRGQGAFVEDTQYF.

This clonotype has only a few counts. The CDR3 protein is CASSTSGQGGTDTQYF. CDR3 in DNA: TGTGCCAGCAGTACGTCTGGACAGGGGGGCACAGATACGCAGTATTTT. This chain links TRBV25-1 with TRBJ2-3, with 10 positions matching TRBD1. This CDR3 spans 16 amino acids. CDR1 and CDR2 from the germline V gene are MGHDK and SYGVNS. The V gene end was trimmed by 5 bases and the J gene end by 1 base; junction bases not matched to a gene: 6.

The chain recombines TRBV29-1 with TRBJ1-2; D may be TRBD1 (6 bases). This CDR3 spans 11 amino acids. The germline gives CDR1 SQVTM, CDR2 ANQGSEA. V gave up 6 bases and J gave up 6 bases, with 11 bases separating them. CDR3 DNA sequence: TGCAGCGTACAGGGTAGCGATGGCTACACCTTC. It is translated as CSVQGSDGYTF.

In its sample, this clonotype was seen a few times. This chain links TRBV12-3 or TRBV12-4 with TRBJ2-7; D may be TRBD1 or TRBD2 (5 bases each). V lost 5 bases and J lost 5, with 13 bases in between. CDR3 length equals 13 residues. The CDR3 loop reads CASSRAGTHEQYV. The CDR3, as DNA: TGTGCCAGCAGTCGAGCAGGGACCCACGAGCAGTACGTC.

This sequence joins TRBV12-3 or TRBV12-4 and TRBJ2-1, with 7 bases fitting TRBD2. CDR3 length: 16 residues. The V gene end was trimmed by 3 bases and the J gene end by 0 bases; junction bases not matched to a gene: 5. The CDR3 is CASSLRRESSYNEQFF. CDR3 sequence (DNA): TGTGCCAGCAGTTTGAGGCGGGAGAGCTCCTACAATGAGCAGTTCTTC.

The chain uses TRBV3-1 and TRBJ2-1, with a possible D match to TRBD2 (5 bases). CDR3 length equals 13 residues. Per germline, CDR1 LGHDT and CDR2 YNNKEL (reference sequence). The V gene lost 0 bases and the J gene lost 12 bases, with 12 bases spanning the gap. CDR3 protein: CASSQDLASRQFF. The CDR3, as DNA: TGTGCCAGCAGCCAAGATCTAGCTAGTCGGCAGTTCTTC.

This clonotype was counted a few times. The chain employs TRBV29-1 and TRBJ2-1; 8 nucleotides line up with TRBD1. Unmatched junction bases numbered 14, after V lost 6 bases and J lost 4 bases. The CDR3 length is 16 residues. From germline, CDR1 is SQVTM and CDR2 ANQGSEA. In nucleotides, the CDR3 is TGCAGCGTCGTCCCGGGACAGGATCGGACTTACAATGAGCAGTTCTTC. It yields the protein CSVVPGQDRTYNEQFF.

The gene calls are TRBV7-9 and TRBJ2-7; D might be TRBD1 or TRBD2, each matching 6 bases. The CDR3 loop spans 13 amino acids. V dropped 5 bases and J dropped 2 bases, with 10 bases sitting between them. CDR1 and CDR2 from the germline V gene are SEHNR and FQNEAQ (reference sequence). CDR3 sequence (DNA): TGTGCCAGCAGCCCTGGGGGGCCCTACGAGCAGTACGTC. Amino acids: CASSPGGPYEQYV.

The chain carries TRBV29-1 and TRBJ2-3; possible D gene TRBD1, 6 bases. CDR1 and CDR2 from the germline V gene are SQVTM and ANQGSEA. The ends were cut back, 7 bases at V and 1 base at J, with 15 bases in the middle. The CDR3 runs to 14 residues. CDR3: CSAEADRRTDTQYF. Written as DNA, the CDR3 is TGCAGCGCCGAAGCGGACAGACGCACAGATACGCAGTATTTT.

This sequence joins TRBV20-1 and TRBJ1-5, with D possibly matching TRBD1 (6 bases). The CDR3 length is 13 residues. Trimming took off 5 bases at V and 0 bases at J, with 8 bases between the two ends. The V gene's germline CDR1 is DFQATT and CDR2 SNEGSKA (reference sequence). CDR3 protein: CSAVTGSNQPQHF. DNA of the CDR3: TGCAGTGCTGTGACAGGTAGCAATCAGCCCCAGCATTTT.